This T cell receptor (beta chain) was sequenced for a study of OX40 agonist ivuxolimab in advanced cancers. The overall study: Cohort: around 79% men, mean age about 60, aged about 20 to 90.

The CDR3 covers 14 residues. Germline-derived CDR1 and CDR2 are MNHEY and SMNVEV (reference sequence). J was trimmed by 7 bases and V by 5 bases; bases with no gene match: 6. Collection of blood occurred at baseline, at cycle 4 day 1, and at cycle 7 day 1. General study findings and limits: Both blood CD4+ and CD8+ T cells showed clonal growth by week 6 at 0.1 to 3.0 mg/kg.

Comments on this clone: The target antigen is unknown.

Assay: immunoSEQ multiplex PCR; the TCRdb copy retains only in-frame clones and omits some. The table shows some 87,000 clones, with about 94% occurring only once. The sequenced sample was CD4+ or CD8+ T cells sorted from blood, obtained in a trial of the OX40 agonist ivuxolimab. This rearrangement joins TRBV27 to TRBJ2-1; TRBD1 aligns across 9 bases. The sequence was collected from an adult with an advanced solid tumor such as melanoma, head and neck, liver or kidney cancer. The CDR3: CASSTGQGRNEQFF. The CDR3 coding sequence is TGTGCCAGCAGTACTGGACAGGGGAGGAATGAGCAGTTCTTC.